The entry below describes one TCR beta chain. Its antigen target is currently unknown. Base-call qualities are not available, and no considerably larger clone is one nucleotide away. The CDR3 goes from the cysteine to the phenylalanine over 15 residues. Only the CDR3 region is kept as DNA, spanning 45 bases read in frame from base 1. CDR1 is given as LNHDA and CDR2 as SQIVND, both from the germline V gene (reference sequence). V gives up 3 bases and J gives up 0 bases, and the segment between their germline ends measures 9 bases. The trial excluded patients who had a history of autoimmune disease or who were on systemic immunosuppression. In every dose cohort, peripheral blood was drawn for TCR sequencing at baseline, cycle 4 day 1, and cycle 7 day 1. The samples were drawn from a first-in-human, open-label, multicenter phase I dose-escalation trial of ivuxolimab. Adults with locally advanced or metastatic melanoma, renal cell, hepatocellular, or head and neck squamous cell carcinoma were enrolled in the trial. Before TCR sequencing, CD4+ T cells and CD8+ T cells from peripheral blood were sorted into separate populations.

This record comes from a study of OX40 agonist ivuxolimab in advanced cancers. With regard to the full study: The costimulatory receptor OX40 (CD134) was targeted by ivuxolimab, a fully human IgG2 agonistic monoclonal antibody. Patients were allowed to have had prior anti-PD-1, anti-PD-L1 or anti-CTLA-4 therapy, and around 40% of the dose-escalation patients had previously received checkpoint inhibitors. The paper describes the monotherapy dose-escalation part (N of about 50 patients) of the phase I trial of ivuxolimab. Three dose-escalation patients achieved partial responses, one with hepatocellular carcinoma and two with cutaneous melanoma. In the dose-escalation cohort, more than 75% of patients were male, and the mean age was approximately 64 years, with a range of roughly 23 to 85. Peripheral TCRbeta sequencing was intended to test whether TCR sequence diversity was altered and clonal T-cell expansion was caused by ivuxolimab. Among the approximately 50 dose-escalation patients, approximately 20 had hepatocellular carcinoma, roughly 15 melanoma, 9 renal cell carcinoma and 9 head and neck cancer. Intravenous ivuxolimab was administered to patients every 2 weeks at six dose levels: 0.01, 0.1, 0.3, 1.5, 3 and 10 mg/kg. Overall study results and their limits: In the 0.1-3.0 mg/kg groups, partial responders were among the patients with the lowest normalized peripheral clonal expansion, particularly in CD8+ T cells. After ivuxolimab, expanded clones were on average more numerous among CD8+ T cells than among CD4+ T cells. Low levels of normalized T-cell clonal expansion were also shown by some nonresponding patients. At doses of 0.1 to 3.0 mg/kg, clonal expansion of both CD4+ and CD8+ blood T cells was observed from baseline to week 6. Which antigens the clonally expanded peripheral T cells were specific for was not determined.

Genomic DNA was extracted from sorted cells for sequencing of the TCRbeta CDR3 region. The immunoSEQ Assay was used to sequence the TCRbeta CDR3 regions. In TCRdb, the immuneACCESS table is reduced to in-frame sequences with V and J assigned. These tables do not hold every clone; where another copy was compared, an unresolved V gene accounts for under half, and the others remain unexplained. The sample data list roughly 87,000 clones, and more than 80% of these were observed just once. 8.4% of the sample rests with the top ten. The clonotype was recovered from an adult with an advanced solid tumor such as melanoma, head and neck, liver or kidney cancer. The sample was CD4+ or CD8+ T cells sorted from blood, taken in a trial of the OX40 agonist ivuxolimab. Here the chain combines TRBV19 and TRBJ1-3; confidence is insufficient to name the D gene. For the CDR3, the sequence is CASSMRASSGNTIYF. The DNA sequence is as follows: TGTGCCAGTAGTATGAGGGCCAGCTCTGGAAACACCATATATTTT.